This T cell receptor beta chain emerged from a study of Tregs in tolerant kidney transplant recipients (dated by TCRdb to about 2019). Describing the broader study: TCRbeta sequencing was used in the study to identify donor-specific regulatory T cells before combined kidney and bone marrow transplantation, and the identified cells were then tracked after transplant.

Including the terminal cysteine and phenylalanine, the CDR3 comprises 15 residues. The entry retains the CDR3 DNA only, 45 bases that are in frame from base 1. CDR1 MDHEN and CDR2 SYDVKM were looked up in the germline V gene. Results the study describes overall, beyond this receptor: Because the study included only a small number of patients, the results must be confirmed in larger populations and under other immunosuppression protocols. The most biologically relevant and donor-specific TCRbeta repertoire appeared to be identified by expanding Tregs with activated donor B cells. In tolerant patients, donor-specific Tregs expanded more than Tregs overall, which suggests antigen-driven rather than nonspecific expansion. For some patients, the PCR primers changed as time went on, which meant samples from those patients could not be compared with one another at the nucleotide level. Biological reproducibility was not directly addressed, though technical replication error appeared minimal.

The transplants used related donors with nonmyeloablative bone marrow transplantation, and mixed chimerism in the human trials was transient. Unstimulated Tregs (CD4+CD25+CD127-), CD4+ non-Tregs (CD4+CD25-), CD4 and CD8 cells were FACS-sorted from thawed PBMCs. The patients were several recipients of combined kidney and bone marrow transplants from the ITN036ST trial, and samples were available only for these trial subjects. Healthy control blood was processed to PBMCs by Ficoll density gradient and cryopreserved, and patient PBMCs were collected before and after transplant. In the case of this clone: Its antigen is still unknown. Base qualities are not recorded, but no much larger clone differs from it by a single base.

For TCRbeta CDR3 sequencing, genomic DNA was extracted from sorted cells using the QIAGEN DNeasy Blood and Tissue Kit. Through immunoSEQ, high-throughput TCRbeta CDR3 sequencing was done commercially, including PCR amplification with internal controls and bias correction. In the authors' own workflow: Unique productive TCRbeta sequences were defined by CDR3 nucleotide sequence where primers matched, otherwise by CDR3 amino acid sequence with Vbeta and Jbeta genes. As a correction for sorting error, sequences shared between sorted populations at a frequency ratio of 2:1 or less were discarded, and the remaining shared sequences were assigned to the higher population. Sequences were defined as donor-reactive when expanded at least 5-fold in CFSE-low cells versus unstimulated cells and present at a frequency of at least 0.01% in CFSE-low cells. Jensen-Shannon divergence calculated on the top 100 TCRbeta sequences ranked by frequency was used to measure repertoire divergence. For samples with multiple sequencing runs, sorting error was corrected in each run separately before the runs were combined. What TCRdb holds here is the immuneACCESS table cut down to in-frame rearrangements. Part of the clones is not present; checked against another copy, under half of the missing clones reflect an unresolved V gene, and the others are unexplained. The V and J calls and the clone size are those of that table, but D and trimming were determined from the DNA. This sample comprises about 52,000 clones, roughly nine tenths of them detected only once. Jointly, the top ten make up over 12% of the sample.

The sample in question was CD8+ T cells from blood (PBMCs), obtained 24 months after the transplant. The receptor comes from a human patient who received a combined kidney and bone marrow transplant. After a transplant, some T cells may be the graft donor's own cells. Recombination linked TRBV28 to TRBJ2-5, and TRBD1 matches 8 of the central bases. TRBJ2-7 explains the end of the DNA better; the J call may be wrong. The bases read TGTGCCAGCAGTTTACCCCGGGACAGGTCCTACGAGCAGTACTTC. Translated, it gives CASSLPRDRSYEQYF.